A selection of T cell receptor beta chains follows, all from one sample in a study of T-cell reconstitution after alpha-beta-depleted transplantation in children. Each CDR3 protein gets one entry after TCRdb re-called the PCR reads with MiXCR. Of 330,000 or so distinct CDR3 sequences listed, about 9.4% are singletons. The material sequenced was PBMCs, taken before TCRalphabeta/CD19-depleted stem cell transplant. The receptors stem from a boy in the first two years of life with acute myeloid leukemia, due to receive a stem cell transplant. CDR3s leave out the opening cysteine and the closing phenylalanine or tryptophan. D genes are given only for firm matches.

v_gene	j_gene	d_gene	CDR3aa
TRBV19	TRBJ1-1	-	ASSIMEGSNTEAF
TRBV5-1	TRBJ2-7	-	ASSFTWAYEQY
TRBV3-1	TRBJ2-3	-	ASSQERAQTDTQY
TRBV6-1	TRBJ2-7	-	ASSDPRRGYEQY
TRBV7-7	TRBJ2-1	-	ASSVGGIGHEQF
TRBV7-6	TRBJ1-4	TRBD1	ASSLENRGALF
TRBV12-3/TRBV12-4	TRBJ2-6	TRBD1	ASRGFGQGLFSGANVLT
TRBV5-1	TRBJ2-5	TRBD1	ASSRGDRAQETQY
TRBV14	TRBJ2-5	-	ASSQQFQETQY
TRBV7-3	TRBJ2-7	-	ASSLSERVGPLGTYEQY
TRBV28	TRBJ2-1	-	ASSLMTFDEQF
TRBV29-1	TRBJ2-7	-	SVRGFSSYEQY
TRBV7-6	TRBJ2-4	-	ASSLGPRGSKNIQY
TRBV20-1	TRBJ2-2	TRBD1	SAVSPPGQDVTGELF
TRBV20-1	TRBJ1-5	TRBD1	SAIPTGGHQPQH
TRBV12-3/TRBV12-4	TRBJ2-3	-	ASSFVEVDTQY
TRBV28	TRBJ2-7	-	ASSFQSALYYEQY
TRBV10-3	TRBJ2-5	TRBD2	AIAGGQETQY
TRBV12-3/TRBV12-4	TRBJ1-6	TRBD1	ASSPGQARVSPLH
TRBV6-5	TRBJ2-4	-	ASRSRGAQGRAKNIQY
TRBV6-1	TRBJ1-2	-	ASRTGTTNYGYT
TRBV5-4	TRBJ2-3	TRBD2	ASSIPSGIGDTQY
TRBV24-1	TRBJ2-5	TRBD2	ATSDKLGTRTETQY
TRBV25-1	TRBJ2-7	TRBD1	ATSRGLAYEQY
TRBV20-1	TRBJ1-1	TRBD1	SARGGWGQYTEAF
TRBV29-1	TRBJ2-5	-	SVWWAGEETQY
TRBV10-3	TRBJ2-2	-	AISESSGYANTGELF
TRBV3-1	TRBJ2-7	TRBD1	ASSRGTGESYDQY
TRBV28	TRBJ1-3	-	ASRGAVDTIY
TRBV9	TRBJ2-2	-	ASSVGTATGELF
TRBV3-1	TRBJ2-1	-	ASNREQF
TRBV6-6	TRBJ2-1	-	ASRDLYNEQF
TRBV12-3/TRBV12-4	TRBJ2-4	-	ASSLAPGPYLAPLSKNIQY
TRBV2	TRBJ2-4	-	ACRLSQGGVLLAKNIQY
TRBV2	TRBJ2-1	TRBD2	ASKGTSASEFNEQF
TRBV7-3	TRBJ2-7	-	ASSAGTFPYEQY
TRBV20-1	TRBJ2-2	-	SARRPGAGELF
TRBV5-1	TRBJ2-7	TRBD2	ASSQGTSGISEQY
TRBV6-2/TRBV6-3	TRBJ2-1	-	ASSRVGPLYNEQF
TRBV10-3	TRBJ2-7	-	AISGSSGSYEKY
TRBV9	TRBJ2-1	-	ASSVGSYRRSYNEQF
TRBV3-1	TRBJ2-4	-	ASSQGDLAKNIQY
TRBV28	TRBJ1-4	TRBD1	ASSPDRGGATNEKLF
TRBV29-1	TRBJ1-2	-	SVEAFEDYGYT
TRBV6-2/TRBV6-3	TRBJ2-7	-	ASSYPAASTYEQY
TRBV2	TRBJ2-3	TRBD2	ASTLAGGPSTDTQY
TRBV7-2	TRBJ1-1	-	ASSLVPENTEAF
TRBV20-1	TRBJ2-2	TRBD2	SAIATSGGLNTGELF
TRBV5-4	TRBJ1-2	-	ASSLKGKGVDYGYT
TRBV6-4	TRBJ2-3	-	ASRQGGGTDTQY
TRBV12-3/TRBV12-4	TRBJ2-7	TRBD1	TRSLAKGKGGPNYEQY
TRBV15	TRBJ2-2	-	ATSRDDGELF
TRBV19	TRBJ2-1	-	ASSPSLLYNEQF